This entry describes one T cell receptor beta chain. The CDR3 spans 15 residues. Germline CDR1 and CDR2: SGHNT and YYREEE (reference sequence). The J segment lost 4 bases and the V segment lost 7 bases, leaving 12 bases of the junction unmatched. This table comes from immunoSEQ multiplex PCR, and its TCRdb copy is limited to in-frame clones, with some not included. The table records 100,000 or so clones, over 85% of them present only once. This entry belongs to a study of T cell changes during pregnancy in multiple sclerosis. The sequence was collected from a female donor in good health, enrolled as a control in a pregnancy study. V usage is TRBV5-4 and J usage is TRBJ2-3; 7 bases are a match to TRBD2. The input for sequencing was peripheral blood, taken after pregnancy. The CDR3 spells CASGFAGEGPDTQYF. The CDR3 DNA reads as TGTGCCAGCGGTTTTGCGGGAGAAGGCCCAGATACGCAGTATTTT.